This TCR beta chain stems from a study of blood T cell repertoires in COVID-19. Profiling relied on immunoSEQ multiplex PCR, and the TCRdb table lists in-frame clones only, not all of them. The sample comprises 360,000 or so clones, around nine tenths of which are singletons, and 1% rests with the top ten. Individuals aged roughly 18 to 95 years were recruited from 24 US areas. Exposed study participants had met a COVID-19 case within 2 weeks before entry. This CDR3 comprises 17 residues. The germline V gene has CDR1 KGHSH and CDR2 LQKENI. Trimming at V came to 4 bases and at J to 8 bases, leaving 12 bases not matched to a gene.

Material: PBMCs or T cells enriched from blood (not recorded which). The origin of this receptor is a woman younger than 45 who had been exposed to COVID-19. The rearrangement joins TRBV18 to TRBJ2-2; TRBD2 agrees at 11 bases. DNA of the CDR3: TGTGCCAGCTCACTTTACACTAGCGGGAGCTTCGCGGGGGAGCTGTTTTTT. Its protein is CASSLYTSGSFAGELFF.